This T cell receptor (beta chain) stems from a study of Graves' ophthalmopathy and Graves' hyperthyroidism. As the template, RNA transcripts were used to amplify TCR beta CDR3 regions. RT-PCR was first run with HTBI primers, then multiplex PCR in a second round. A single record per CDR3 protein comes from TCRdb applying MiXCR to the multiplex PCR reads. The sample holds over a million distinct CDR3 sequences, about 35% seen once. Germline assignment: CDR1 MGHDK and CDR2 SYGVNS. With 8 bases removed from V and 3 bases from J, the gap between germline ends came to 11 bases. This CDR3 has 13 residues. It was on clinical symptoms, serum thyroxine, TRAb, thyroid ultrasound and orbital computed tomography that diagnosis relied.

Sequencing was done on a sample of peripheral blood or thyroid tissue (not recorded which). This sequence was found in an adult man with Graves' hyperthyroidism. The genes are TRBV25-1 and TRBJ1-5, with D hard to call. CDR3 sequence (DNA): TGTGCCAGCCAAGAGGGATTCAATCAGCCCCAGCATTTT. Translating gives CASQEGFNQPQHF.